These T cell receptor beta chains were read from a single sample in a study of blood T cell repertoires in COVID-19. Data came from immunoSEQ multiplex PCR; TCRdb stores just in-frame clones and leaves some out. Here the sample spans tens of thousands of clones, 70% to 90% being singletons. The sequencing sample was made of peripheral blood. Source of these receptors: a man aged 50 to 60 with COVID-19, enrolled during active disease. CDR3s include the opening cysteine and the closing phenylalanine or tryptophan. The D gene is left open where the match is weak. Rows may omit the clone size; those that give it use once, few, many or a size class.

d_call	v_call	clone_size	j_call	cdr3_aa	cdr3_nt
TRBD2	TRBV29-1	-	TRBJ2-7	CSVGTRNSYEQYF	TGCAGCGTTGGGACTAGGAACTCCTACGAGCAGTACTTC
TRBD1	TRBV28	-	TRBJ1-4	CASRMRWTGSKVEKLFF	TGTGCCAGCAGAATGCGGTGGACAGGGTCGAAAGTTGAAAAACTGTTTTTT
TRBD1	TRBV3-1/TRBV3-2	once	TRBJ1-1	CASSHRDRAGTEAFF	TGTGCCAGCAGCCATAGGGACAGGGCAGGGACTGAAGCTTTCTTT
TRBD2	TRBV28	-	TRBJ2-7	CASSRTSGGYEQYF	TGTGCCAGCAGCCGCACTAGCGGGGGCTACGAGCAGTACTTC
-	TRBV7-2	-	TRBJ1-6	CASSSQLTPLHF	TGTGCCAGCAGCTCCCAGTTGACACCCCTCCACTTT
-	TRBV25-1	-	TRBJ1-2	CASSEGGGRGYGYTF	TGTGCCAGCAGTGAAGGGGGCGGGCGCGGATATGGCTACACCTTC
TRBD1	TRBV6-5	-	TRBJ1-5	CASSPTGGGNQPQHF	TGTGCCAGCAGCCCGACAGGGGGCGGCAATCAGCCCCAGCATTTT
-	TRBV5-6	-	TRBJ2-7	CASSRTDLSYEQYF	TGTGCCAGCAGCCGGACAGACCTCTCCTACGAGCAGTACTTC
TRBD2	TRBV7-8	-	TRBJ2-2	CASSRVGAASGGPRLTGELFF	TGTGCCAGCAGCCGGGTTGGGGCGGCTAGCGGGGGGCCGCGGCTCACCGGGGAGCTGTTTTTT
-	TRBV6-5	-	TRBJ1-1	CASSYSRQQNTEAFF	TGTGCCAGCAGTTACTCGAGGCAGCAGAACACTGAAGCTTTCTTT
-	TRBV27	-	TRBJ1-6	CASRSDSYNSPLHF	TGTGCCAGCAGATCAGACAGTTATAATTCACCCCTCCACTTT
-	TRBV5-1	-	TRBJ1-6	CASSGQWNNSPLHF	TGCGCCAGCAGCGGGCAGTGGAATAATTCACCCCTCCACTTT
-	TRBV5-4	-	TRBJ1-2	CASSLGSLDSYGYTF	TGTGCCAGCAGCTTGGGGTCGCTGGACAGCTATGGCTACACCTTC
-	TRBV20-1	-	TRBJ1-3	CSASSESGNTIYF	TGCAGTGCTAGTTCCGAGTCTGGAAACACCATATATTTT
-	TRBV27	-	TRBJ1-2	CASSLMGRGDGYTF	TGTGCCAGCAGTTTAATGGGCAGGGGAGATGGCTACACCTTC